The 14 T cell receptor beta chains below all came from one sample that was sequenced in a study of blood T cells in healthy people across ages. Next came a second PCR, run for about 7 to 12 cycles, which used a sample-barcoded 5' primer along with a J-beta primer mix. TCRdb reanalysed the 5' RACE reads using MiXCR and keeps one entry per CDR3 protein. Among nearly 1 million distinct CDR3 sequences listed, just over 50% were seen once. The sample consisted of blood. These receptors came from a woman aged 60 to 75 in good health.

This clonotype was seen a few times. The genes are TRBV9 and TRBJ1-5, with D unclear. CDR3 length: 14 residues. Germline values: CDR1 SGDLS, CDR2 YYNGEE. Trimming left V 1 base short and J 6 bases short, with 11 bases between. The CDR3 DNA is TGTGCCAGCAGCGTATGGGAGGGAGGTCAGCCCCAGCATTTT. As protein: CASSVWEGGQPQHF.

This clonotype turned up a few times. The J gene is TRBJ2-7, the V gene TRBV7-2; TRBD1 or TRBD2 may be the D gene (6 bases each). Trimming stripped 5 bases from V and 6 bases from J, with 14 bases between. The germline CDR1 and CDR2 sequences are SGHTA and FQGNSA. The CDR3 is 13 residues long. CDR3 in amino acids: CASSPQQGGEQYF. Written as DNA, the CDR3 is TGTGCCAGCAGCCCTCAACAGGGAGGCGAGCAGTACTTC.

The chain is built from TRBV12-3 or TRBV12-4 and TRBJ2-2; 10 bases match TRBD1. The ends lost 7 bases at V and 7 bases at J; junction bases unmatched: 6. This CDR3 comprises 14 residues. CDR3 protein: CASTKGQGGGELFF. For the CDR3, the DNA is TGTGCCAGCACCAAAGGACAGGGGGGCGGGGAGCTGTTTTTT.

The table lists this clonotype with a few counts. V gene TRBV5-5 combines with J gene TRBJ1-2, with TRBD1 matching over 8 bases. The ends lost 5 bases at V and 4 bases at J; junction bases unmatched: 7. The germline CDR1 and CDR2 sequences are SGHKS and YYEKEE (reference sequence). The CDR3 covers 14 residues. CDR3 residues: CASRPTGDSYGYTF. In DNA form, the CDR3 reads TGTGCCAGCAGGCCGACAGGGGACAGCTATGGCTACACCTTC.

In this sample, this clonotype turned up once. It may be a read error: a sequence one base away is much more abundant. The chain links TRBV12-3 or TRBV12-4 to TRBJ2-3; 9 positions agree with TRBD1. The length of the CDR3 is 15 residues. CDR3 in DNA: TGTACCAGCAGCCGGGACAGGGCAGGCACAGATACGCAGTATTTT. Its protein is CTSSRDRAGTDTQYF.

This chain connects TRBV20-1 to TRBJ2-3; D is perhaps TRBD1 or TRBD2 (5 bases each). In germline, CDR1 is DFQATT, CDR2 SNEGSKA (reference sequence). CDR3 length equals 14 residues. V was cut by 5 bases and J by 3 bases, with 15 bases left in between. CDR3 nucleotide sequence: TGCAGTGCTGCCGACAGCTGGGGGACAGATACGCAGTATTTT. Translating it yields CSAADSWGTDTQYF.

The V and J genes are TRBV7-2 and TRBJ2-5; D unresolved. V shed 2 bases and J shed 5 bases, with 15 bases lying between them. The CDR3 is 15 amino acids. Germline V gene sequence: CDR1 SGHTA, CDR2 FQGNSA. CDR3 residues: CASSLMRSGRETQYF. The CDR3 DNA reads as TGTGCCAGCAGCTTAATGAGGTCTGGTCGGGAGACCCAGTACTTC. The full variable domain, in which reference TRBV7-2 and TRBJ2-5 provide the parts outside the CDR3, is GAGVSQSPSNKVTEKGKDVELRCDPISGHTALYWYRQSLGQGLEFLIYFQGNSAPDKSGLPSDRFSAERTGGSVSTLTIQRTQQEDSAVYLCASSLMRSGRETQYFGPGTRLLVL.

V is TRBV4-1 and J is TRBJ2-3; either TRBD1 or TRBD2 may fit D (5 bases each). Between the trimmed V and J ends, which lost 1 base and 1 base, there was a span of 18 bases. CDR3 length: 18 amino acids. Germline values: CDR1 MGHRA, CDR2 YSYEKL. The CDR3 DNA sequence: TGCGCCAGCAGCCAAGGCAGTTGGGGGAAAGACGGCACAGATACGCAGTATTTT. It translates to CASSQGSWGKDGTDTQYF.

The V gene is TRBV20-1, the J gene TRBJ2-3; 9 positions match TRBD2. In germline, CDR1 is DFQATT, CDR2 SNEGSKA (reference sequence). The CDR3 is 17 amino acids. The junction had 9 bases not matched to a gene; V was cut back by 0 bases and J by 2 bases. The CDR3, as DNA: TGCAGTGCTAGAGATTGGCAGGGCGGGAGGGCCACAGATACGCAGTATTTT. This codes for CSARDWQGGRATDTQYF.

V gene TRBV28 combines with J gene TRBJ1-5; D is unresolved. Trimming cost V 6 bases and J 2 bases, with 11 bases left between them. The CDR3 spans 14 residues. Looked up from germline, CDR1 is MDHEN and CDR2 is SYDVKM. Written as DNA, the CDR3 is TGTGCCAGCAGGGTAGTGTGGGGCAATCAGCCCCAGCATTTT. Translating gives CASRVVWGNQPQHF.

This chain connects TRBV7-9 to TRBJ1-5, with D tentatively TRBD1 (5 bases). CDR3 length equals 14 residues. Germline loops: CDR1 SEHNR, CDR2 FQNEAQ (reference sequence). The germline V and J ends were trimmed by 7 bases and 7 bases, with 17 bases remaining between them. CDR3 DNA: TGTGCCAGCAACCGTCGAGCCCAGGGCCAGCCCCAGCATTTT. Translation: CASNRRAQGQPQHF.

The chain recombines TRBV5-1 with TRBJ2-3, with D possibly being TRBD2 (6 bases). The CDR3 sequence is 13 residues long. CDR1 and CDR2 from the germline V gene are SGHRS and YFSETQ. V was clipped by 4 bases and J by 6 bases, with 12 bases between them. CDR3 bases: TGCGCCAGCAGCGGAGGGAGTGCGGATACGCAGTATTTT. As protein: CASSGGSADTQYF.

This clonotype turned up a few times. The chain recombines TRBV30 with TRBJ2-5; D is perhaps TRBD2 (5 bases). The germline V and J ends were trimmed by 0 bases and 11 bases, with 10 bases remaining between them. CDR1 is GTSNPN and CDR2 is SVGIG in the germline V gene (reference sequence). This CDR3 has 11 residues. Here the CDR3 reads CAWSVGGEQYF. DNA of the CDR3: TGTGCCTGGAGTGTAGGTGGGGAGCAGTACTTC.

This clonotype came up many times. The chain combines TRBV18 with TRBJ2-7; D ambiguous. V was shortened by 2 bases and J by 0 bases, with 8 bases between the two germline ends. CDR3 size: 14 residues. CDR1 is KGHSH and CDR2 is LQKENI in the germline V gene. The CDR3 region is CASSPSDVSYEQYF. The CDR3 DNA follows: TGTGCCAGCTCACCATCGGACGTCTCCTACGAGCAGTACTTC.